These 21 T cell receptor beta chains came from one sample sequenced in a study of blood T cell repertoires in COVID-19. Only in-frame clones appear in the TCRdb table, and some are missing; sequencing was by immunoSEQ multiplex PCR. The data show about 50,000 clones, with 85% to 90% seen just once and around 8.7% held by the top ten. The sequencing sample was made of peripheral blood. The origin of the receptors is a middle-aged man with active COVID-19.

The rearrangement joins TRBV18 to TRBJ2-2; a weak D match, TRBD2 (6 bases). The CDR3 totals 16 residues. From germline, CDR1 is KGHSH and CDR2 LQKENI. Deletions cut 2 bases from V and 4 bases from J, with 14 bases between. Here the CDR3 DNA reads TGTGCCAGCTCACCATCATCTTCCGGGAGCACCGGGGAGCTGTTTTTT. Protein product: CASSPSSSGSTGELFF. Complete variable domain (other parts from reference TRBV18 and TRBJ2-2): NAGVMQNPRHLVRRRGQEARLRCSPMKGHSHVYWYRQLPEEGLKFMVYLQKENIIDESGMPKERFSAEFPKEGPSILRIQQVVRGDSAAYFCASSPSSSGSTGELFFGEGSRLTVL.

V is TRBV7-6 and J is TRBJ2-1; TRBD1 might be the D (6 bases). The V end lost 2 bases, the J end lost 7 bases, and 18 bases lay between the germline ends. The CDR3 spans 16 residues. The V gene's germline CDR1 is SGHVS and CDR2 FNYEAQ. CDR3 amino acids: CASSLPLDRRTNEQFF. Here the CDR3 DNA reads TGTGCCAGCAGCTTACCTCTGGACAGACGTACGAATGAGCAGTTCTTC.

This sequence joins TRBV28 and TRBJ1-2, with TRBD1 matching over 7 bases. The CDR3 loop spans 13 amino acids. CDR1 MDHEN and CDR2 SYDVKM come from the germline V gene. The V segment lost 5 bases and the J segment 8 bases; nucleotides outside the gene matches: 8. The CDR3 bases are TGTGCCAGCAGTCCCAACAGGGGTCGAGGCTACACCTTC. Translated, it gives CASSPNRGRGYTF.

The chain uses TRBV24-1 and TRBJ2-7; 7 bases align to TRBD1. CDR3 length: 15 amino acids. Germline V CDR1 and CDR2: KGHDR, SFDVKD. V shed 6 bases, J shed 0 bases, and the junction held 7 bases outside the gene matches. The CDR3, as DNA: TGTGCCACCAGTTCCGGGACAGCCGACTCCTACGAGCAGTACTTC. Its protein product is CATSSGTADSYEQYF.

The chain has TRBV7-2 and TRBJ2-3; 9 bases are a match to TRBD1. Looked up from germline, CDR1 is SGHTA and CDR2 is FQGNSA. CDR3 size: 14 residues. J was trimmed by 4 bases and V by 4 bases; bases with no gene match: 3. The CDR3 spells CASSSRQGADTQYF. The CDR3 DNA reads TGTGCCAGCAGCTCGAGACAGGGGGCAGATACGCAGTATTTT.

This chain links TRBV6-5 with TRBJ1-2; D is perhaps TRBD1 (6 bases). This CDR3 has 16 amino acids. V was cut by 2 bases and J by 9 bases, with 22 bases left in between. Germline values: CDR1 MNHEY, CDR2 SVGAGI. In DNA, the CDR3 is TGTGCCAGCAGTTACGAACCCTGGAGGGGGGGAAAAAGCTACACCTTC. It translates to CASSYEPWRGGKSYTF.

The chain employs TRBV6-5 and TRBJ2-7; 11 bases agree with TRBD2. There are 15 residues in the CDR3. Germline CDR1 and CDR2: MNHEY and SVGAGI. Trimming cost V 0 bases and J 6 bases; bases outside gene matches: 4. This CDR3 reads CASSYSTSGEAEQYF. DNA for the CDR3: TGTGCCAGCAGTTACTCGACTAGCGGGGAGGCCGAGCAGTACTTC.

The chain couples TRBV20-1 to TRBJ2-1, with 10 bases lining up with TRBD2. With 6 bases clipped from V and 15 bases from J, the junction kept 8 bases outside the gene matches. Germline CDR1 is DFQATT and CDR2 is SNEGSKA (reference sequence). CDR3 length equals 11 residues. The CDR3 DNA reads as TGCAGTGCGTTGGAGCGGGGGGGCGCGTTCTTC. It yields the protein CSALERGGAFF.

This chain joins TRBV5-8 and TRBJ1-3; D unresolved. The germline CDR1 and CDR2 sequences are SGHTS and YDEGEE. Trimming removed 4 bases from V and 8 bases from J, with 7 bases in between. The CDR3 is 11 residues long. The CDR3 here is CASSPRYTIYF. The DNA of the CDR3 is TGTGCCAGCAGCCCGAGATACACCATATATTTT.

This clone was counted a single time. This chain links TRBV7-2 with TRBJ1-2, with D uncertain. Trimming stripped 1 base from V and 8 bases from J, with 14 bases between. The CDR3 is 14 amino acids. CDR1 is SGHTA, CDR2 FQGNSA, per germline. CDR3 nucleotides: TGTGCCAGCAGCTTAGGCCCATCCAGTCAGGGCTACACCTTC. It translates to CASSLGPSSQGYTF.

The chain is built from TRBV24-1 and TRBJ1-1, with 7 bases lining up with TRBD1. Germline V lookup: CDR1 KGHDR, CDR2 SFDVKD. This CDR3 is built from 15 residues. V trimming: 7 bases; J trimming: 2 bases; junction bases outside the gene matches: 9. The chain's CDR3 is CATRGPQGQNTEAFF. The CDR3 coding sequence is TGTGCCACCAGGGGACCACAGGGGCAAAACACTGAAGCTTTCTTT.

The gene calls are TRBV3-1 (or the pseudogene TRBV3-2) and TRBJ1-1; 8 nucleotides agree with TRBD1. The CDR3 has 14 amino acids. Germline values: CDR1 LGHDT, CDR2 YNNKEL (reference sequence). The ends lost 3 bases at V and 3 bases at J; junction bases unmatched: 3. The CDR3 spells CASSQLTGDTEAFF. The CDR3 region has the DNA TGTGCCAGCAGCCAGTTGACAGGGGACACTGAAGCTTTCTTT.

The CDR3 sequence is CASRRPLMRAEAFF. CDR3 bases: TGTGCCAGCAGAAGACCCTTGATGAGGGCTGAAGCTTTCTTT. The V and J genes are TRBV6-5 and TRBJ1-1, with D uncertain. The V gene lost 6 bases and the J gene lost 6 bases, with 17 bases spanning the gap. Germline CDR1 reads MNHEY; CDR2 reads SVGAGI. This CDR3 is built from 14 residues.

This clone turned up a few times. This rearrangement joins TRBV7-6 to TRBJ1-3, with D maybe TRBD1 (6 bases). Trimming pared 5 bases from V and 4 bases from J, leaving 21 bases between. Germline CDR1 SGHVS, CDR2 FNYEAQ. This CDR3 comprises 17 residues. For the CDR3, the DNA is TGTGCCAGCAGCCCCACCTTATTGAAAGGGGGAGGAAACACCATATATTTT. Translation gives CASSPTLLKGGGNTIYF.

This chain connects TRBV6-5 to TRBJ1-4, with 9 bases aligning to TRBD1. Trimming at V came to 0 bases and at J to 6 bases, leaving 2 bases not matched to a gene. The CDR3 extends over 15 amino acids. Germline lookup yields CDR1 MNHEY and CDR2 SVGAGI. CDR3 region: CASSYSDRGYEKLFF. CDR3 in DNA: TGTGCCAGCAGTTACTCGGACAGGGGTTATGAAAAACTGTTTTTT.

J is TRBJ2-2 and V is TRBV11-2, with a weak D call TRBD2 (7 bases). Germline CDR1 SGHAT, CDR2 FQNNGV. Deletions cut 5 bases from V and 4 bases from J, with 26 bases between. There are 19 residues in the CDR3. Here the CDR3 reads CASSRTLAVYQGGTGELFF. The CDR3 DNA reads TGTGCCAGCAGCAGGACGCTAGCGGTATACCAAGGGGGCACCGGGGAGCTGTTTTTT.

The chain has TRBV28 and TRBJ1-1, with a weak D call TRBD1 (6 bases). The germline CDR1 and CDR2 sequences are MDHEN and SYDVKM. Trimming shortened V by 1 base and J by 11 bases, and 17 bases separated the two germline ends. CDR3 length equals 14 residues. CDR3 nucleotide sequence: TGTGCCAGCAGTTTATTGGTCGGGGGGCGAGGGGCTTTCTTT. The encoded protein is CASSLLVGGRGAFF.

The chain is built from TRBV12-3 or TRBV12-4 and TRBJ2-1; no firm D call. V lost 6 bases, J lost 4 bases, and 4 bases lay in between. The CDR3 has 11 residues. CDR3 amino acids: CASRYYNEQFF. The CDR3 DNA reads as TGTGCCAGCAGGTATTACAATGAGCAGTTCTTC.

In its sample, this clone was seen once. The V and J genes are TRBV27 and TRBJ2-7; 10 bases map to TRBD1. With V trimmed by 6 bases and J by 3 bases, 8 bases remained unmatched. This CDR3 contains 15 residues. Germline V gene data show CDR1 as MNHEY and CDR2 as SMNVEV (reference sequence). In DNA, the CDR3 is TGTGCCAGCAGCCCTCAGACAGGGGGCATCTACGAGCAGTACTTC. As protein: CASSPQTGGIYEQYF.

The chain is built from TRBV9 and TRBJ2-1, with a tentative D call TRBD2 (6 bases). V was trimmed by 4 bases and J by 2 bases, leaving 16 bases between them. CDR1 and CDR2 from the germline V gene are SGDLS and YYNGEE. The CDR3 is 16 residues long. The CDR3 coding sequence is TGTGCCAGCAGCCTCAAACGGGAGAACCCCTACAATGAGCAGTTCTTC. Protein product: CASSLKRENPYNEQFF.

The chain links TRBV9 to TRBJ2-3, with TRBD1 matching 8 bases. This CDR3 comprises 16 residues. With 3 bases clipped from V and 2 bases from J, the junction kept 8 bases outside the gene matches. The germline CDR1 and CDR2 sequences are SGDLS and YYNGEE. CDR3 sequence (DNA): TGTGCCAGCAGCGCCGTAGGGGACAGGTCCACAGATACGCAGTATTTT. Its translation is CASSAVGDRSTDTQYF.